The rows below give T cell receptor beta chains drawn from one sample of a study of monozygotic twins with inflammatory bowel disease. With the 5' RACE reads reprocessed, TCRdb shows one record per CDR3 protein and no DNA. The sample totals about 160,000 distinct CDR3 sequences. Sequencing was done on a sample of blood. The receptors come from a human donor with ulcerative colitis or Crohn's disease, or a healthy co-twin of an affected twin (not recorded which). CDR3s include the opening cysteine and the closing phenylalanine or tryptophan.

>TRBV5-4|TRBJ2-2
CASSSTGGLGELFF
>TRBV10-3|TRBJ2-2
CAISRTVTGELFF
>TRBV7-9|TRBJ2-5
CASSLINTGGSETQYF
>TRBV5-1|TRBJ2-6
CASSLAGQVSSGANVLTF
>TRBV7-2|TRBJ2-3
CASSLGGQYFSTDTQYF
>TRBV9|TRBJ2-7
CASSASGDTYEQYF
>TRBV18|TRBJ2-7
CASSPPGSGDEQYF
>TRBV7-2|TRBJ2-5
CASSLALAGGETQYF
>TRBV19|TRBJ2-1
CASSIRSRTRAYNEQFF
>TRBV29-1|TRBJ2-7
CSGGEREFEQYF
>TRBV9|TRBJ2-6
CASSEGGGANVLTF
>TRBV6-7|TRBJ2-1
CASSHGTHYSSYNEQFF
>TRBV19|TRBJ2-7
CASTPSGILSYEQYF
>TRBV6-5|TRBJ1-5
CASSSGQGDQPQHF
>TRBV11-2|TRBJ2-1
CASSPTSGRAAEQFF
>TRBV6-1|TRBJ2-4
CASSPPRGSKNMQYF
>TRBV12-5|TRBJ2-2
CASGLALETGPRTGELFF
>TRBV29-1|TRBJ2-3
CSVRSGLVTDTQYF
>TRBV14|TRBJ1-5
CAYYCRGREGHYQPQHF
>TRBV7-9|TRBJ1-1
CASGQGLNTEAFF
>TRBV6-2/TRBV6-3|TRBJ2-1
CASSYIAGGPINEQFF
>TRBV15|TRBJ2-7
CATSRAGTPAYEQYF
>TRBV4-3|TRBJ1-2
CASSQDPTGDGYTF
>TRBV28|TRBJ2-2
CASSTLAGGTGELFF
>TRBV12-3/TRBV12-4|TRBJ2-1
CASRGQASYNEQFF
>TRBV25-1|TRBJ2-6
CASSRGSGANVLTF
>TRBV7-2|TRBJ2-2
CASSYRGRDTGELFF